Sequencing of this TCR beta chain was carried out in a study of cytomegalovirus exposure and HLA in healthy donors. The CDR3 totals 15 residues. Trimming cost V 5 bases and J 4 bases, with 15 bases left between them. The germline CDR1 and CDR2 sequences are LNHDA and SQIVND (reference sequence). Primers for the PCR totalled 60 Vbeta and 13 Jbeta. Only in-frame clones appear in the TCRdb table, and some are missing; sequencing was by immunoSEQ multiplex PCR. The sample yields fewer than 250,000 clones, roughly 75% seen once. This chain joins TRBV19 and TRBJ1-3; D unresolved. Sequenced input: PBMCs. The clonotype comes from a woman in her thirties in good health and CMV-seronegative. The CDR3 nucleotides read TGTGCCAGTAGTGAATTGACGGGGTACGGAAACACCATATATTTT. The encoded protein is CASSELTGYGNTIYF.